One sample yielded the 19 T cell receptor beta chains listed below, sequenced in a study of blood T cells in healthy people across ages. Through a sample-barcoded 5' primer and a J-beta primer mix, a second PCR was run for roughly 7 to 12 cycles. TCRdb re-analysed the 5' RACE reads in MiXCR, keeping a single row per CDR3 protein. This table has about 780,000 distinct CDR3 sequences, 35% to 60% appearing once. Sequencing was done on a sample of blood. The receptors were sampled from a man aged 80 or over in good health.

The J gene is TRBJ2-2, the V gene TRBV5-1; 10 bases map to TRBD2. The CDR3 contains 16 residues. The germline gives CDR1 SGHRS, CDR2 YFSETQ. The V segment lost 0 bases and the J segment 4 bases; nucleotides outside the gene matches: 3. The CDR3 DNA sequence: TGCGCCAGCAGCTTGGTTCTAGCGGGAGCCACCGGGGAGCTGTTTTTT. Protein: CASSLVLAGATGELFF.

Concerning this clonotype itself: At one of its ends the junction is not consistent with the germline gene, which may arise from a read error. The chain carries TRBV7-2 and TRBJ1-2; D unclear. Germline V CDR1 and CDR2: SGHTA, FQGNSA. There are 14 residues in the CDR3. CDR3 in DNA: TGTGCCTGCAGCTGGACTCCACGGATCGAGGGCTACACCTTC. Its translation is CACSWTPRIEGYTF.

This chain uses TRBV20-1 with TRBJ2-7; 7 bases agree with TRBD1. The germline V gene encodes CDR1 DFQATT and CDR2 SNEGSKA (reference sequence). This CDR3 has 17 residues. V shed 0 bases and J 0 bases; nucleotides not matched to a gene: 11. CDR3: CSARDLRQGDSSYEQYF. Here the CDR3 DNA reads TGCAGTGCTAGAGATCTTCGACAGGGCGATAGCTCCTACGAGCAGTACTTC.

The chain couples TRBV20-1 to TRBJ2-3; the D gene is possibly TRBD1 (5 bases). The CDR3 contains 13 residues. CDR1 and CDR2 from the germline V gene are DFQATT and SNEGSKA (reference sequence). V was pared by 3 bases and J by 6 bases, with 13 bases between. CDR3 nucleotides: TGCAGTGCTAGTAGGGGTGAGGTGGATACGCAGTATTTT. It yields the protein CSASRGEVDTQYF.

This clonotype was detected a few times. The chain joins TRBV5-5 to TRBJ2-1, with D possibly being TRBD1 or TRBD2 (5 bases each). The CDR3 runs 16 residues. CDR1 and CDR2 (germline): SGHKS, YYEKEE (reference sequence). V gave up 3 bases and J gave up 6 bases, with 19 bases separating them. The CDR3 loop is CASSWGSGTLRNEQFF. The CDR3, as DNA: TGTGCCAGCAGCTGGGGCTCCGGGACCCTCCGCAATGAGCAGTTCTTC. Looking up the rest from reference TRBV5-5 and TRBJ2-1 gives the full variable domain: DAGVTQSPTHLIKTRGQQVTLRCSPISGHKSVSWYQQVLGQGPQFIFQYYEKEERGRGNFPDRFSARQFPNYSSELNVNALLLGDSALYLCASSWGSGTLRNEQFFGPGTRLTVL.

This chain links TRBV15 with TRBJ2-1; possible D gene TRBD2, 5 bases. CDR3 length: 13 residues. Germline CDR1 reads LNHNV; CDR2 reads YYDKDF (reference sequence). V was trimmed by 5 bases and J by 10 bases, leaving 15 bases between them. DNA for the CDR3: TGTGCCACCAGCTTGATCGGGAACAGCGAGCAGTTCTTC. It encodes CATSLIGNSEQFF.

In its sample, this clonotype was seen a few times. The chain recombines TRBV7-3 with TRBJ1-2; D is undetermined. CDR3 length: 13 residues. V was trimmed by 5 bases and J by 7 bases, leaving 14 bases between them. Germline-derived CDR1 and CDR2 are SGHTA and FQGTGA. The CDR3 DNA is TGTGCCAGCAGCACCCAAGTGACTAGTGGCTACACCTTC. Translated, it gives CASSTQVTSGYTF.

This clonotype has a handful of counts. The V gene is TRBV29-1, the J gene TRBJ1-2, with TRBD1 as a possible D gene (6 bases). Trimming removed 4 bases at V and 0 bases at J, with 15 bases between. This CDR3 comprises 15 residues. Germline V CDR1 and CDR2: SQVTM, ANQGSEA. The CDR3 DNA follows: TGCAGCGTTGGGGGTGGGACAACAGCTAACTATGGCTACACCTTC. This sequence encodes CSVGGGTTANYGYTF.

This clonotype has more than one count but fewer than ten. J is TRBJ2-7 and V is TRBV7-2, with 8 positions matching TRBD1. Trimming at V came to 6 bases and at J to 0 bases, leaving 7 bases not matched to a gene. The CDR3 sequence is 15 residues long. Germline CDR1 and CDR2: SGHTA and FQGNSA. This CDR3 is CASSADRGGSYEQYF. The DNA for the CDR3 is TGTGCCAGCAGTGCCGACAGGGGAGGCTCCTACGAGCAGTACTTC.

This clonotype was picked up a small number of times. The CDR3 loop reads CASSTDKLYEQYF. DNA for the CDR3: TGTGCCAGCAGTACCGATAAACTCTACGAGCAGTACTTC. The chain combines TRBV2 with TRBJ2-7; no clear D. Germline lookup yields CDR1 SNHLY and CDR2 FYNNEI. This CDR3 spans 13 amino acids. Between the trimmed V and J ends, which lost 5 bases and 3 bases, there was a span of 11 bases.

This clonotype was found a few times. J is TRBJ2-4 and V is TRBV7-2; D may be TRBD2 (6 bases). The V gene lost 5 bases and the J gene lost 13 bases, with 18 bases spanning the gap. This CDR3 has 13 amino acids. Germline V gene lookup returns CDR1 SGHTA and CDR2 FQGNSA. CDR3 region: CASSKDHSGEQYF. Written as DNA, the CDR3 is TGTGCCAGCAGCAAGGATCATTCGGGGGAGCAGTACTTC.

At least ten counts were recorded for this clonotype. For the CDR3, the DNA is TGTGCCAGCAGCTTTTTGATGGAGACCCAGTACTTC. This sequence encodes CASSFLMETQYF. The chain combines TRBV7-8 with TRBJ2-5; D call uncertain. CDR1 and CDR2 from the germline V gene are SGHVS and FQNEAQ. V was trimmed by 3 bases and J by 5 bases, leaving 7 bases between them. The CDR3 consists of 12 residues. Based on the CDR3 plus reference TRBV7-8 and TRBJ2-5, the full variable domain is GAGVSQSPRYKVAKRGQDVALRCDPISGHVSLFWYQQALGQGPEFLTYFQNEAQLDKSGLPSDRFFAERPEGSVSTLKIQRTQQEDSAVYLCASSFLMETQYFGPGTRLLVL.

In this sample, this clonotype turned up many times. The chain has TRBV11-3 and TRBJ2-1, with D maybe TRBD1 (7 bases). Trimming cost V 3 bases and J 7 bases, with 19 bases left between them. CDR3 size: 16 residues. Germline assignment: CDR1 SGHNT and CDR2 YENEEA. CDR3 amino acids: CASSFQMSAGGNEQFF. CDR3 bases: TGTGCCAGCAGCTTCCAAATGTCCGCAGGGGGGAATGAGCAGTTCTTC.

This clonotype was detected ten times or more. V usage is TRBV20-1 and J usage is TRBJ2-3, with 7 nucleotides matching TRBD1. Germline CDR1 DFQATT, CDR2 SNEGSKA (reference sequence). V was pared by 5 bases and J by 2 bases, with 7 bases of the junction left unmatched. The CDR3 consists of 14 residues. CDR3 nucleotide sequence: TGCAGTGCTCCGTCAGGGGGTAACACAGATACGCAGTATTTT. Translating it yields CSAPSGGNTDTQYF.

This clonotype is a singleton in its sample. The chain couples TRBV20-1 to TRBJ2-3; 7 bases map to TRBD2. Germline V gives CDR1 DFQATT, CDR2 SNEGSKA (reference sequence). The V and J ends lost 5 bases and 4 bases, in that order; junction bases with no gene match: 12. The CDR3 runs to 15 residues. DNA of the CDR3: TGCAGTGCTTACCCTAGCGGAAACGGGGCAGATACGCAGTATTTT. Translated, it gives CSAYPSGNGADTQYF.

This clonotype has a single count. The chain has TRBV7-2 and TRBJ2-4; D gene ambiguous. The CDR3 runs to 16 residues. V gave up 5 bases and J gave up 3 bases, with 17 bases separating them. Germline V gene lookup returns CDR1 SGHTA and CDR2 FQGNSA. CDR3 nucleotide sequence: TGTGCCAGCAGCCCTCAAGGTACTGAGGACAAAAACATTCAGTACTTC. It translates to CASSPQGTEDKNIQYF.

The chain joins TRBV29-1 to TRBJ1-3; 9 nucleotides agree with TRBD1. Germline CDR1 and CDR2: SQVTM and ANQGSEA. This CDR3 contains 13 residues. V was pared by 6 bases and J by 3 bases, with 3 bases of the junction left unmatched. The CDR3, as DNA: TGCAGCGTGGGGGGACAGGGTGGAAACACCATATATTTT. The encoded protein is CSVGGQGGNTIYF.

The genes are TRBV6-6 and TRBJ1-4, with D possibly matching TRBD1 (5 bases). Germline lookup yields CDR1 MNHNY and CDR2 SVGAGI (reference sequence). V was clipped by 6 bases and J by 5 bases, with 13 bases between them. The CDR3 runs 14 residues. The CDR3 sequence: CASRGRGINEKLFF. The DNA of the CDR3 is TGTGCCAGCAGGGGACGGGGTATCAATGAAAAACTGTTTTTT.

This clonotype was picked up many times. The gene calls are TRBV4-2 and TRBJ2-1; 9 positions match TRBD1. The J segment lost 7 bases and the V segment lost 0 bases, leaving 7 bases of the junction unmatched. The CDR3 totals 16 residues. Germline values: CDR1 LGHNA, CDR2 YNFKEQ. CDR3 region: CASSQEAPDRGNEQFF. DNA of the CDR3: TGTGCCAGCAGCCAAGAAGCCCCGGACAGGGGTAATGAGCAGTTCTTC.